This is a list of T cell receptor beta chains from one sample in a study of beta chain features in type 1 diabetes. The table came from immunoSEQ multiplex PCR; TCRdb's copy has only in-frame clones and leaves some out. The table has over 20,000 clones, approximately 53% seen once; the top ten hold less than 0.35%. The source material was stem cell memory CD4+ T cells from blood. The receptor source for this set is a man aged 25 to 40 with type 1 diabetes. CDR3s include the opening cysteine and the closing phenylalanine or tryptophan. The D gene is left open where the match is weak. Clone size is not always given. Where it is, it says once, few, many or a class for expanded clones.

j_call: TRBJ2-7
d_call: TRBD2
v_call: TRBV29-1
clone_size: few
cdr3_aa: CSARTSGSYYEQYF
cdr3_nt: TGCAGCGCCCGGACTAGCGGGAGTTACTACGAGCAGTACTTC

j_call: TRBJ2-3
d_call: TRBD2
v_call: TRBV6-6
clone_size: .
cdr3_aa: CASSRGLAGTDTQYF
cdr3_nt: TGTGCCAGCAGCCGAGGACTAGCGGGCACAGATACGCAGTATTTT

j_call: TRBJ1-2
d_call: .
v_call: TRBV5-1
clone_size: few
cdr3_aa: CASSRTAYGYTF
cdr3_nt: TGCGCCAGCAGCCGGACAGCCTATGGCTACACCTTC

j_call: TRBJ1-5
d_call: TRBD1
v_call: TRBV6-5
clone_size: few
cdr3_aa: CASRQGVNQPQHF
cdr3_nt: TGTGCCAGCAGACAGGGGGTCAATCAGCCCCAGCATTTT

j_call: TRBJ1-5
d_call: TRBD1
v_call: TRBV18
clone_size: .
cdr3_aa: CASSPGTGGQPQHF
cdr3_nt: TGTGCCAGCTCCCCCGGGACAGGGGGACAGCCCCAGCATTTT

j_call: TRBJ1-5
d_call: .
v_call: TRBV9
clone_size: .
cdr3_aa: CASSVDNGNQPQHF
cdr3_nt: TGTGCCAGCAGCGTAGATAATGGCAATCAGCCCCAGCATTTT

j_call: TRBJ2-7
d_call: .
v_call: TRBV14
clone_size: .
cdr3_aa: CASSLRDTRYEQYF
cdr3_nt: TGTGCCAGCAGCTTACGGGACACCCGCTACGAGCAGTACTTC

j_call: TRBJ2-1
d_call: TRBD1
v_call: TRBV29-1
clone_size: few
cdr3_aa: CSARRDRGYNEQFF
cdr3_nt: TGCAGCGCCCGGCGGGACAGGGGATACAATGAGCAGTTCTTC

j_call: TRBJ1-1
d_call: TRBD1
v_call: TRBV4-1
clone_size: few
cdr3_aa: CASSHPQGRNTEAFF
cdr3_nt: TGCGCCAGCAGCCATCCACAGGGGCGTAACACTGAAGCTTTCTTT

j_call: TRBJ1-2
d_call: .
v_call: TRBV5-1
clone_size: few
cdr3_aa: CASSLTTPGANYTF
cdr3_nt: TGCGCCAGCAGTTTGACCACCCCAGGTGCTAACTACACCTTC

j_call: TRBJ2-3
d_call: .
v_call: TRBV4-2
clone_size: few
cdr3_aa: CASSQVQKDTQYF
cdr3_nt: TGTGCCAGCAGCCAAGTACAGAAAGATACGCAGTATTTT

j_call: TRBJ2-3
d_call: TRBD2
v_call: TRBV7-2
clone_size: once
cdr3_aa: CASSLGVGSKREGADTQYF
cdr3_nt: TGTGCCAGCAGCTTAGGTGTAGGGTCTAAGCGGGAGGGTGCAGATACGCAGTATTTT

j_call: TRBJ2-5
d_call: TRBD2
v_call: TRBV4-1
clone_size: .
cdr3_aa: CASSQDQSSGGWETQYF
cdr3_nt: TGCGCCAGCAGCCAAGATCAGAGTAGCGGGGGATGGGAGACCCAGTACTTC

j_call: TRBJ2-2
d_call: TRBD1
v_call: TRBV5-1
clone_size: .
cdr3_aa: CASSTDRGIGELFF
cdr3_nt: TGCGCCAGCAGCACGGACAGGGGGATCGGGGAGCTGTTTTTT

j_call: TRBJ2-7
d_call: TRBD2
v_call: TRBV27
clone_size: .
cdr3_aa: CASSFSGTSGTEQYF
cdr3_nt: TGTGCCAGCAGTTTCTCCGGGACTAGCGGGACCGAGCAGTACTTC

j_call: TRBJ2-5
d_call: .
v_call: TRBV5-6
clone_size: .
cdr3_aa: CASSLVALNQETQYF
cdr3_nt: TGTGCCAGCAGCTTGGTAGCTCTGAACCAAGAGACCCAGTACTTC

j_call: TRBJ2-7
d_call: TRBD2
v_call: TRBV14
clone_size: .
cdr3_aa: CASSQDGEGRYYEQYF
cdr3_nt: TGTGCCAGCAGCCAAGATGGGGAGGGCCGGTACTACGAGCAGTACTTC

j_call: TRBJ2-7
d_call: TRBD1
v_call: TRBV29-1
clone_size: .
cdr3_aa: CSVEGETGGNEQYF
cdr3_nt: TGCAGCGTTGAAGGCGAGACAGGGGGCAACGAGCAGTACTTC

j_call: TRBJ2-3
d_call: .
v_call: TRBV6-6
clone_size: .
cdr3_aa: CASTKQVGGDTQYF
cdr3_nt: TGTGCCAGCACCAAACAGGTGGGGGGAGATACGCAGTATTTT

j_call: TRBJ1-1
d_call: .
v_call: TRBV5-5
clone_size: few
cdr3_aa: CASSPGRQHTEAFF
cdr3_nt: TGTGCCAGCAGCCCCGGTCGACAGCACACTGAAGCTTTCTTT

j_call: TRBJ2-3
d_call: .
v_call: TRBV5-4
clone_size: .
cdr3_aa: CASSFSLAQSTDTQYF
cdr3_nt: TGTGCCAGCAGCTTTTCGCTAGCGCAGAGCACAGATACGCAGTATTTT

j_call: TRBJ1-1
d_call: .
v_call: TRBV19
clone_size: once
cdr3_aa: CASSIAPGLGNTEAFF
cdr3_nt: TGTGCCAGTAGTATAGCCCCAGGGTTGGGGAACACTGAAGCTTTCTTT

j_call: TRBJ2-3
d_call: TRBD1
v_call: TRBV5-1
clone_size: .
cdr3_aa: CASSGQGGTDTQYF
cdr3_nt: TGCGCCAGCAGCGGACAGGGGGGCACAGATACGCAGTATTTT

j_call: TRBJ1-2
d_call: .
v_call: TRBV5-6
clone_size: .
cdr3_aa: CASSDVQGTPVYGYTF
cdr3_nt: TGTGCCAGCAGCGATGTCCAAGGGACTCCTGTCTATGGCTACACCTTC

j_call: TRBJ2-5
d_call: TRBD2
v_call: TRBV5-1
clone_size: .
cdr3_aa: CASSTIAGGPGEQYF
cdr3_nt: TGCGCCAGCAGCACCATAGCGGGAGGGCCGGGGGAGCAGTACTTC

j_call: TRBJ1-1
d_call: .
v_call: TRBV29-1
clone_size: few
cdr3_aa: CSARPGNTEAFF
cdr3_nt: TGCAGCGCTCGCCCGGGGAACACTGAAGCTTTCTTT

j_call: TRBJ2-7
d_call: TRBD1
v_call: TRBV30
clone_size: once
cdr3_aa: CAWTRQGSYEQYF
cdr3_nt: TGTGCCTGGACCAGACAGGGTTCCTACGAGCAGTACTTC

j_call: TRBJ1-1
d_call: TRBD1
v_call: TRBV15
clone_size: .
cdr3_aa: CATSRDRDRGRTSEAFF
cdr3_nt: TGTGCCACCAGCAGAGACCGGGACAGGGGACGAACAAGTGAAGCTTTCTTT

j_call: TRBJ2-3
d_call: .
v_call: TRBV19
clone_size: few
cdr3_aa: CASSMSGKFTDTQYF
cdr3_nt: TGTGCCAGTAGTATGTCGGGGAAATTCACAGATACGCAGTATTTT

j_call: TRBJ2-3
d_call: .
v_call: TRBV10-3
clone_size: .
cdr3_aa: CAISDGTRLTDTQYF
cdr3_nt: TGTGCCATCAGTGACGGTACTAGACTCACAGATACGCAGTATTTT

j_call: TRBJ1-5
d_call: TRBD1
v_call: TRBV29-1
clone_size: few
cdr3_aa: CSAGDRGNQPQHF
cdr3_nt: TGCAGCGCGGGGGACAGGGGCAATCAGCCCCAGCATTTT

j_call: TRBJ1-2
d_call: TRBD1
v_call: TRBV6-1
clone_size: .
cdr3_aa: CASNSRDREVRGYTF
cdr3_nt: TGTGCCAGCAACTCGCGGGACAGGGAGGTTCGTGGCTACACCTTC

j_call: TRBJ1-1
d_call: TRBD1
v_call: TRBV5-1
clone_size: .
cdr3_aa: CASSLAGTGGNTEAFF
cdr3_nt: TGCGCCAGCAGTCTTGCCGGGACAGGGGGGAACACTGAAGCTTTCTTT

j_call: TRBJ2-2
d_call: TRBD1
v_call: TRBV7-9
clone_size: few
cdr3_aa: CASSSRDRGQSGTGELFF
cdr3_nt: TGTGCCAGCAGCTCCCGGGACAGGGGGCAATCGGGTACCGGGGAGCTGTTTTTT

j_call: TRBJ2-1
d_call: TRBD1
v_call: TRBV11-2
clone_size: .
cdr3_aa: CASSPDRDVEQFF
cdr3_nt: TGTGCCAGCAGCCCCGACAGGGACGTTGAGCAGTTCTTC

j_call: TRBJ2-7
d_call: TRBD1
v_call: TRBV5-1
clone_size: once
cdr3_aa: CASSLVTGGTYEQYF
cdr3_nt: TGCGCCAGCAGCTTGGTGACAGGGGGCACCTACGAGCAGTACTTC

j_call: TRBJ2-7
d_call: TRBD1
v_call: TRBV18
clone_size: few
cdr3_aa: CASSPAGTGGGEQYF
cdr3_nt: TGTGCCAGCTCACCCGCCGGGACAGGTGGCGGCGAGCAGTACTTC

j_call: TRBJ2-2
d_call: .
v_call: TRBV9
clone_size: .
cdr3_aa: CASSVGTVTGTGELFF
cdr3_nt: TGTGCCAGCAGCGTAGGGACAGTTACAGGCACCGGGGAGCTGTTTTTT

j_call: TRBJ2-1
d_call: .
v_call: TRBV10-3
clone_size: .
cdr3_aa: CAISPEQGKQFF
cdr3_nt: TGTGCCATCAGCCCCGAGCAGGGCAAGCAGTTCTTC

j_call: TRBJ1-2
d_call: TRBD1
v_call: TRBV18
clone_size: .
cdr3_aa: CASSATGGDNYGYTF
cdr3_nt: TGTGCCAGCTCAGCGACAGGGGGCGACAACTATGGCTACACCTTC

j_call: TRBJ1-1
d_call: TRBD1
v_call: TRBV5-1
clone_size: .
cdr3_aa: CASSLQGARNTEAFF
cdr3_nt: TGCGCCAGCAGCCTACAGGGGGCGCGGAACACTGAAGCTTTCTTT

j_call: TRBJ2-7
d_call: TRBD1
v_call: TRBV11-3
clone_size: .
cdr3_aa: CASSHGTGYEEQYF
cdr3_nt: TGTGCCAGCAGCCACGGGACAGGGTATGAGGAGCAGTACTTC

j_call: TRBJ2-7
d_call: .
v_call: TRBV11-2
clone_size: few
cdr3_aa: CASSPGTTGYEQYF
cdr3_nt: TGTGCCAGCAGCCCCGGGACAACAGGCTACGAGCAGTACTTC

j_call: TRBJ1-2
d_call: .
v_call: TRBV10-3
clone_size: .
cdr3_aa: CAISIQAYYGYTF
cdr3_nt: TGTGCCATCAGCATACAGGCTTACTATGGCTACACCTTC

j_call: TRBJ2-2
d_call: TRBD2
v_call: TRBV2
clone_size: few
cdr3_aa: CATNGGEIAGELFF
cdr3_nt: TGTGCCACCAACGGGGGGGAGATCGCCGGGGAGCTGTTTTTT

j_call: TRBJ2-6
d_call: .
v_call: TRBV6-6
clone_size: few
cdr3_aa: CASRADVIWANVLTF
cdr3_nt: TGTGCCAGCAGAGCGGACGTTATCTGGGCCAACGTCCTGACTTTC

j_call: TRBJ2-7
d_call: TRBD1
v_call: TRBV18
clone_size: few
cdr3_aa: CASSLGTAPSYEQYF
cdr3_nt: TGTGCCAGCTCCCTCGGGACAGCTCCCTCCTACGAGCAGTACTTC

j_call: TRBJ2-7
d_call: .
v_call: TRBV7-2
clone_size: .
cdr3_aa: CASSLNRGTYEQYF
cdr3_nt: TGTGCCAGCAGCTTAAATAGGGGAACCTACGAGCAGTACTTC

j_call: TRBJ1-3
d_call: .
v_call: TRBV7-9
clone_size: few
cdr3_aa: CASSSSGGTVSGNTIYF
cdr3_nt: TGTGCCAGCAGCTCCTCGGGGGGCACCGTCTCTGGAAACACCATATATTTT

j_call: TRBJ2-2
d_call: TRBD2
v_call: TRBV2
clone_size: .
cdr3_aa: CASSGLAGEVGELFF
cdr3_nt: TGTGCCAGCAGTGGACTAGCGGGAGAGGTCGGGGAGCTGTTTTTT

j_call: TRBJ2-5
d_call: .
v_call: TRBV5-4
clone_size: few
cdr3_aa: CASSPPTGSETQYF
cdr3_nt: TGTGCCAGCAGCCCCCCAACCGGTTCAGAGACCCAGTACTTC

j_call: TRBJ2-7
d_call: .
v_call: TRBV12-5
clone_size: few
cdr3_aa: CASGLNNGGIKQYF
cdr3_nt: TGTGCTAGTGGTTTGAATAATGGGGGGATCAAGCAGTACTTC